This T cell receptor beta chain was captured in a study of blood T cells in healthy people across ages. General study results and limits: No one knew whether donors had CMV, which possibly confounded expanded clonotype changes. It was held that the diversity estimates obtained from one million T cells were underestimates.

Then a second PCR, running roughly 6 to 11 cycles, was carried out with a sample-barcoded 5' primer and a J-beta primer mix. TCRdb called the 5' RACE reads again in MiXCR, with one record for every CDR3 protein. This sample has about a million distinct CDR3 sequences; 35% to 40% occur once, and the top ten carry around 14%. On this clonotype: What it recognizes is unknown. At one end the junction does not follow the germline gene, possibly because of a read error.

Each donor's blood draw was around 10 milliliters of peripheral blood. Germline assignment: CDR1 DFQATT and CDR2 SNEGSKA (reference sequence). The CDR3 has 13 amino acids. This chain joins TRBV20-1 and TRBJ2-4; TRBD2 aligns across 7 bases. Gene TRBJ2-7 matches the end of the DNA better, so the J call may be wrong. The receptor's source is a young man in good health. Sequenced input: blood. The DNA of the CDR3 is TGCGGTGCTAAACAAACTAGCGACTACGAGCAGTACTTC. Protein product: CGAKQTSDYEQYF.